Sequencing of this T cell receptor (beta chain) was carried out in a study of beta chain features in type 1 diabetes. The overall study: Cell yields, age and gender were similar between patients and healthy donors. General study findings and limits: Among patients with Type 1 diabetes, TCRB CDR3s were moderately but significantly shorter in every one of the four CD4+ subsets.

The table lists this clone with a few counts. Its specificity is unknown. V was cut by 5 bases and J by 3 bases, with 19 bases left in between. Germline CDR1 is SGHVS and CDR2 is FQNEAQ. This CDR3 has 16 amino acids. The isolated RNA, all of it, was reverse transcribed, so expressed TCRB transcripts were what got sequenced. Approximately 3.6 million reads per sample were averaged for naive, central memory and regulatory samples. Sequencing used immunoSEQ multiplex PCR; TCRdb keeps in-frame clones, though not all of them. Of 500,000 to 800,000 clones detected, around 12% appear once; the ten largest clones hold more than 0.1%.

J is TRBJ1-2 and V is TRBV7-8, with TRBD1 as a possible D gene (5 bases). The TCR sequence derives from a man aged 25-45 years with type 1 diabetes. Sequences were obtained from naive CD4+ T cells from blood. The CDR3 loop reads CASSLRGPTEYYGYTF. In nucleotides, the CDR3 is TGTGCCAGCAGCCTTAGGGGACCGACAGAGTACTATGGCTACACCTTC.